What follows are 14 T cell receptor beta chains derived from one specimen sequenced in a study of blood T cell repertoires in COVID-19. Clones were read by immunoSEQ multiplex PCR, and TCRdb kept only the in-frame ones, dropping some. The sample carries around 130,000 clones, approximately 81% recorded once. The sample taken for sequencing was peripheral blood. Receptors originate from a man aged 55 to 70 with acute or convalescent COVID-19.

The chain combines TRBV4-1 with TRBJ1-4; no firm D call. Trimming pared 1 base from V and 7 bases from J, leaving 4 bases between. The CDR3 contains 12 residues. Germline CDR1 reads MGHRA; CDR2 reads YSYEKL. The CDR3 region is CASSQVFEKLFF. CDR3 nucleotides: TGCGCCAGCAGCCAAGTATTTGAAAAACTGTTTTTT.

This clone was counted a few times. The chain recombines TRBV29-1 with TRBJ2-1; 7 bases are a match to TRBD1. CDR1 and CDR2 (germline): SQVTM, ANQGSEA. This CDR3 is built from 12 residues. With V trimmed by 7 bases and J by 3 bases, 3 bases remained unmatched. The DNA for the CDR3 is TGCAGCGCCCGGGACAGCTACAATGAGCAGTTCTTC. It translates to CSARDSYNEQFF.

CDR3 protein: CASSQGTSGSLAYEQYF. The CDR3 DNA reads TGTGCCAGCAGCCAAGGGACTAGCGGGAGTTTAGCCTACGAGCAGTACTTC. The chain carries TRBV3-1 (or the pseudogene TRBV3-2) and TRBJ2-7; TRBD2 matches 13 bases. This CDR3 is 17 amino acids long. Germline V lookup: CDR1 LGHDT, CDR2 YNNKEL (reference sequence). Trimming took 1 base from V and 2 from J; bases not matched to a gene: 5.

The chain has TRBV27 and TRBJ2-5; TRBD1 aligns across 7 bases. V lost 7 bases and J lost 4; bases outside the gene matches: 9. The CDR3 is 14 residues long. Germline V CDR1 and CDR2: MNHEY, SMNVEV (reference sequence). CDR3 bases: TGTGCCAGCACTACCGGGACAGAGCGAGAGACCCAGTACTTC. As protein: CASTTGTERETQYF.

The V gene is TRBV27, the J gene TRBJ2-7, with 12 nucleotides matching TRBD2. CDR1 is MNHEY and CDR2 is SMNVEV in the germline V gene (reference sequence). J was trimmed by 2 bases and V by 4 bases; bases with no gene match: 6. The CDR3 has 16 amino acids. CDR3 nucleotide sequence: TGTGCCAGCAGTTCCGGACTAGCGGGAAACCCCTACGAGCAGTACTTC. It translates to CASSSGLAGNPYEQYF.

The chain recombines TRBV27 with TRBJ2-5; unclear D gene. Germline values: CDR1 MNHEY, CDR2 SMNVEV (reference sequence). This CDR3 region has 14 residues. Trimming removed 6 bases from V and 2 bases from J, with 13 bases in between. In DNA form, the CDR3 reads TGTGCCAGCAGCTCGTTTGGGCCGCAAGAGACCCAGTACTTC. It is translated as CASSSFGPQETQYF.

The chain carries TRBV28 and TRBJ1-2; D might be TRBD1 (5 bases). Germline-derived CDR1 and CDR2 are MDHEN and SYDVKM. The CDR3 length is 13 residues. Between the trimmed V and J ends, which lost 6 bases and 4 bases, there was a span of 12 bases. CDR3 protein: CASSPGGTYGYTF. CDR3 coding DNA: TGTGCCAGCAGCCCCGGGGGAACCTATGGCTACACCTTC.

V usage is TRBV11-2 and J usage is TRBJ2-3; D is undetermined. CDR3 length: 11 amino acids. Germline lookup yields CDR1 SGHAT and CDR2 FQNNGV. Between the trimmed V and J ends, which lost 6 bases and 6 bases, there was a span of 7 bases. The CDR3: CASRAVDTQYF. In nucleotides, the CDR3 is TGTGCCAGCAGGGCGGTGGATACGCAGTATTTT.

This chain uses TRBV6-5 with TRBJ1-4, with D possibly matching TRBD1 (5 bases). The CDR3 totals 14 residues. CDR1 MNHEY and CDR2 SVGAGI come from the germline V gene. Trimming left V 6 bases short and J 8 bases short, with 16 bases between. In nucleotides, the CDR3 is TGTGCCAGCAGCCTCGGAGGGGTAGGGGAAAAACTGTTTTTT. Translation: CASSLGGVGEKLFF.

The chain employs TRBV5-1 and TRBJ2-6; 7 bases are a match to TRBD1. Germline assignment: CDR1 SGHRS and CDR2 YFSETQ. Trimming removed 1 base from V and 4 bases from J; junction bases left unmatched: 8. This CDR3 spans 17 amino acids. The CDR3 DNA follows: TGCGCCAGCAGCTTGTGGGCAGGGGGTTCCGGGGCCAACGTCCTGACTTTC. Translating it yields CASSLWAGGSGANVLTF.

The rearrangement links TRBV18 to TRBJ2-5, with a weak D call TRBD2 (6 bases). The CDR3 runs 13 residues. V was cut by 6 bases and J by 4 bases, with 12 bases left in between. CDR1 and CDR2 from the germline V gene are KGHSH and LQKENI. The CDR3, as DNA: TGTGCCAGCTCGTGGGAGGAGGGAGAGACCCAGTACTTC. Translating it yields CASSWEEGETQYF. Supplemented by reference TRBV18 and TRBJ2-5, the full variable domain reads NAGVMQNPRHLVRRRGQEARLRCSPMKGHSHVYWYRQLPEEGLKFMVYLQKENIIDESGMPKERFSAEFPKEGPSILRIQQVVRGDSAAYFCASSWEEGETQYFGPGTRLLVL.

There are many counts of this clone. V usage is TRBV7-9 and J usage is TRBJ2-5; the D gene is possibly TRBD2 (6 bases). This CDR3 contains 16 residues. V was shortened by 1 base and J by 1 base, with 13 bases between the two germline ends. CDR1 SEHNR and CDR2 FQNEAQ come from the germline V gene (reference sequence). The CDR3 nucleotides are TGTGCCAGCAGCTTAGGGGAGGCGGGTCCCCAAGAGACCCAGTACTTC. Amino acid sequence: CASSLGEAGPQETQYF.

The V and J genes are TRBV5-8 and TRBJ2-2, with 10 bases fitting TRBD2. Germline CDR1 is SGHTS and CDR2 is YDEGEE. V shed 2 bases and J 2 bases; nucleotides not matched to a gene: 6. There are 17 residues in the CDR3. As DNA, the CDR3 is TGTGCCAGCAGCTTCCCGACTAGCGGGTTAAACACCGGGGAGCTGTTTTTT. This codes for CASSFPTSGLNTGELFF.

The rearrangement links TRBV29-1 to TRBJ2-2; 11 bases fit TRBD1. V lost 4 bases, J lost 6 bases, and 4 bases stayed unmatched. There are 14 residues in the CDR3. Germline-derived CDR1 and CDR2 are SQVTM and ANQGSEA. The CDR3 sequence is CSVGGQGGSGELFF. In nucleotides, the CDR3 is TGCAGCGTTGGGGGACAGGGGGGATCCGGGGAGCTGTTTTTT.